One sample yielded the 21 T cell receptor beta chains listed below, sequenced in a study of shared clonotypes between healthy human individuals. Profiling relied on immunoSEQ multiplex PCR, and the TCRdb table lists in-frame clones only, not all of them. The sample records roughly 1,000,000 clones, around 78% being singletons. Sequencing was performed on memory CD4+ T cells from PBMCs. Regarding subset: CD45RA-negative fraction. The receptor set was obtained from a man aged 18 to 29 in good health. Some clones in this sample may be carry-over from other donors' samples.

V gene TRBV10-3 combines with J gene TRBJ2-7; no reliable D call. Germline V gene data show CDR1 as ENHRY and CDR2 as SYGVKD. V lost 0 bases and J lost 9, with 9 bases in between. This CDR3 comprises 12 residues. The CDR3 protein is CAISESSVGQYF. CDR3 sequence (DNA): TGTGCCATCAGTGAGTCTTCAGTCGGGCAGTACTTC.

V gene TRBV29-1 combines with J gene TRBJ1-1; 8 bases are a match to TRBD1. Trimming at V came to 8 bases and at J to 4 bases, leaving 6 bases not matched to a gene. CDR1 SQVTM and CDR2 ANQGSEA come from the germline V gene. CDR3 length equals 12 residues. For the CDR3, the DNA is TGCAGCACAGTACAGGGGGTCACTGAAGCTTTCTTT. This encodes CSTVQGVTEAFF. Full variable domain (missing parts from reference TRBV29-1 and TRBJ1-1): SAVISQKPSRDICQRGTSLTIQCQVDSQVTMMFWYRQQPGQSLTLIATANQGSEATYESGFVIDKFPISRPNLTFSTLTVSNMSPEDSSIYLCSTVQGVTEAFFGQGTRLTVV.

A few counts support this clone. The chain links TRBV5-6 to TRBJ1-2; D is unresolved. CDR1 SGHDT and CDR2 YYEEEE come from the germline V gene. CDR3 length equals 13 residues. The V gene lost 4 bases and the J gene lost 8 bases, with 15 bases spanning the gap. The CDR3 DNA reads TGTGCCAGCAGCCTCCTTACAACCGGGGGCTACACCTTC. It translates to CASSLLTTGGYTF.

The chain employs TRBV19 and TRBJ2-3, with 9 positions matching TRBD1. The CDR3 runs to 16 residues. Trimming removed 4 bases from V and 4 bases from J; junction bases left unmatched: 9. CDR1 and CDR2 (germline): LNHDA, SQIVND (reference sequence). The CDR3 sequence: CASSRLQGAGADTQYF. Written as DNA, the CDR3 is TGTGCCAGTAGTAGACTACAGGGGGCAGGCGCAGATACGCAGTATTTT.

The V and J genes are TRBV7-9 and TRBJ1-5; D remains unclear. This CDR3 contains 15 residues. Trimming left V 7 bases short and J 5 bases short, with 18 bases between. Per germline, CDR1 SEHNR and CDR2 FQNEAQ (reference sequence). CDR3 nucleotide sequence: TGTGCCAGCACCCCACTTGGGATTGAGGATCAGCCCCAGCATTTT. The encoded protein is CASTPLGIEDQPQHF.

V and J are TRBV2 and TRBJ2-1; 9 positions match TRBD2. In germline, CDR1 is SNHLY, CDR2 FYNNEI. The CDR3 spans 12 residues. J lost 10 bases, V lost 6 bases, and 4 bases had no gene match. CDR3 region: CASRALAGEQFF. The DNA of the CDR3 is TGTGCCAGCAGGGCGCTAGCGGGAGAGCAGTTCTTC.

This rearrangement joins TRBV5-1 to TRBJ2-7; 8 bases agree with TRBD2. The CDR3 has 15 amino acids. Per germline, CDR1 SGHRS and CDR2 YFSETQ. With V trimmed by 0 bases and J by 7 bases, 9 bases remained unmatched. The DNA of the CDR3 is TGCGCCAGCAGCTTGGGAACCGGGAGGGCCAGGGAGCAGTACTTC. It specifies CASSLGTGRAREQYF.

This chain links TRBV5-4 with TRBJ2-3; TRBD1 might be the D (5 bases). CDR1 is SGHNT, CDR2 YYREEE, per germline (reference sequence). The CDR3 runs to 15 residues. Trimming pared 0 bases from V and 0 bases from J, leaving 8 bases between. CDR3: CASSLGAGSTDTQYF. CDR3 DNA: TGTGCCAGCAGCTTGGGGGCAGGGAGCACAGATACGCAGTATTTT. Combining the CDR3 with reference TRBV5-4 and TRBJ2-3 gives the whole variable domain ETGVTQSPTHLIKTRGQQVTLRCSSQSGHNTVSWYQQALGQGPQFIFQYYREEENGRGNFPPRFSGLQFPNYSSELNVNALELDDSALYLCASSLGAGSTDTQYFGPGTRLTVL.

V usage is TRBV10-2 and J usage is TRBJ2-4; TRBD2 might be the D (6 bases). V lost 3 bases and J lost 0, with 9 bases in between. CDR1 is WSHSY, CDR2 SAAADI, per germline. The CDR3 loop spans 15 amino acids. CDR3 DNA sequence: TGCGCCAGCAGTGACGGGGGACTAGCCAAAAACATTCAGTACTTC. Its protein product is CASSDGGLAKNIQYF.

The rearrangement links TRBV29-1 to TRBJ1-4, with a weak D call TRBD1 (6 bases). Trimming cost V 6 bases and J 8 bases, with 16 bases left between them. The CDR3 totals 13 residues. Germline CDR1 reads SQVTM; CDR2 reads ANQGSEA. CDR3 DNA: TGCAGCGTAGCGCCAGGGGTGGAAGAAAAACTGTTTTTT. It yields the protein CSVAPGVEEKLFF.

V is TRBV9 and J is TRBJ1-1; D not certain. In germline, CDR1 is SGDLS, CDR2 YYNGEE. This CDR3 region has 15 residues. V dropped 3 bases and J dropped 5 bases, with 17 bases sitting between them. CDR3 sequence (DNA): TGTGCCAGCAGCGGCCAAAGCTCCGTTATTACTGAAGCTTTCTTT. Translated: CASSGQSSVITEAFF.

This clone was observed a few times. This chain connects TRBV5-6 to TRBJ2-1; unclear D gene. Trimming took 4 bases from V and 8 from J, leaving 7 bases between them. Germline CDR1 reads SGHDT; CDR2 reads YYEEEE. The CDR3 spans 11 residues. The CDR3 here is CASSRRDEQFF. The CDR3 DNA is TGTGCCAGCAGCCGAAGAGATGAGCAGTTCTTC.

There are a few counts of this clone. The chain employs TRBV5-1 and TRBJ2-5; D could derive from TRBD1 or TRBD2 (5 bases each). Germline V CDR1 and CDR2: SGHRS, YFSETQ. CDR3 length: 15 amino acids. Trimming left V 4 bases short and J 5 bases short, with 18 bases between. The CDR3 DNA follows: TGCGCCAGCAGCATCCAGGGTGGAGGAGCCGAGACCCAGTACTTC. This codes for CASSIQGGGAETQYF.

CDR3 sequence reads: CASSPRTSGSGYTQYF. The DNA for the CDR3 is TGTGCCAGCAGCCCGCGGACTAGCGGGAGTGGATATACGCAGTATTTT. J is TRBJ2-3 and V is TRBV7-2; 13 bases agree with TRBD2. V trimming: 5 bases; J trimming: 7 bases; junction bases outside the gene matches: 9. This CDR3 has 16 residues. Germline V lookup: CDR1 SGHTA, CDR2 FQGNSA.

The chain joins TRBV18 to TRBJ1-5; perhaps TRBD1 as D (5 bases). Germline lookup yields CDR1 KGHSH and CDR2 LQKENI. This CDR3 comprises 15 residues. V lost 2 bases and J lost 5, with 13 bases in between. The CDR3 protein is CASSPNAGADQPQHF. The DNA of the CDR3 is TGTGCCAGCTCACCAAATGCTGGGGCAGATCAGCCCCAGCATTTT.

This chain connects TRBV7-2 to TRBJ2-7, with a possible D match to TRBD2 (5 bases). The CDR3 loop spans 12 amino acids. With 2 bases removed from V and 6 bases from J, the gap between germline ends came to 8 bases. Germline V gene sequence: CDR1 SGHTA, CDR2 FQGNSA. The CDR3 DNA sequence: TGTGCCAGCAGCTTACTAGGAGGCGAGCAGTACTTC. Translation gives CASSLLGGEQYF.

The chain couples TRBV5-6 to TRBJ1-5; TRBD1 is a possible D gene (5 bases). With 3 bases removed from V and 8 bases from J, the gap between germline ends came to 15 bases. Germline assignment: CDR1 SGHDT and CDR2 YYEEEE. The CDR3 spans 14 residues. DNA of the CDR3: TGTGCCAGCAGCTCTCTTGACAGCGGCAAGCCCCAGCATTTT. Translation gives CASSSLDSGKPQHF.

The chain combines TRBV29-1 with TRBJ2-7, with 12 bases identical to TRBD2. The trim removed 4 bases at V and 6 bases at J, leaving 7 bases unmatched. Germline V gives CDR1 SQVTM, CDR2 ANQGSEA. This CDR3 is 14 amino acids long. The CDR3 spells CSVALGLAGREQYF. CDR3 nucleotides: TGCAGCGTTGCGCTAGGACTAGCGGGACGCGAGCAGTACTTC.

J is TRBJ2-3 and V is TRBV9; the D gene is possibly TRBD2 (5 bases). This CDR3 contains 19 residues. Deletions cut 2 bases from V and 0 bases from J, with 22 bases between. The germline V gene has CDR1 SGDLS and CDR2 YYNGEE. DNA for the CDR3: TGTGCCAGCAGCGTTAGGCTTGGATGGAGCGGCTCTAGCACAGATACGCAGTATTTT. As protein: CASSVRLGWSGSSTDTQYF.

The V and J genes are TRBV5-4 and TRBJ1-2; D is unclear. CDR3 size: 14 residues. The germline CDR1 and CDR2 sequences are SGHNT and YYREEE (reference sequence). Trimming removed 2 bases at V and 3 bases at J, with 11 bases between. The CDR3 bases are TGTGCCAGCAGCTTTCCGGCAGAGTACTATGGCTACACCTTC. It translates to CASSFPAEYYGYTF.

This clone was picked up a small number of times. The rearrangement links TRBV10-3 to TRBJ2-1; 7 bases line up with TRBD2. The CDR3 has 15 residues. In germline, CDR1 is ENHRY, CDR2 SYGVKD. Trimming cost V 5 bases and J 9 bases; bases outside gene matches: 13. The CDR3 sequence is CAISYSPAGTVEQFF. The CDR3 coding sequence is TGTGCCATCAGTTACAGCCCAGCGGGAACGGTTGAGCAGTTCTTC.